Included here is one T cell receptor beta chain sequence, with context. Its specificity is not known. Patients who provided the archived tumor blocks had not received neoadjuvant therapy before surgery. The source of the sample is a study of CXCR4 blockade with PD-1 therapy in pancreatic cancer. Points from the study as a whole: Convergent selection by common tumor antigens was suggested by nucleotide rearrangement counts.

CDR1 KGHSH and CDR2 LQKENI come from the germline V gene. Trimming took 3 bases from V and 0 from J; bases not matched to a gene: 5. This CDR3 is 16 amino acids long. TCRdb keeps only in-frame clones here, not all; method: immunoSEQ multiplex PCR. The table has approximately 1,500 clones, roughly 41% seen once. This clonotype was obtained from a human donor with pancreatic ductal adenocarcinoma. The chain has TRBV18 and TRBJ1-5; 7 bases map to TRBD1. Sequences were obtained from tumor tissue. The CDR3 region is CASSPQGGYSNQPQHF. The DNA for the CDR3 is TGTGCCAGCTCACCCCAGGGGGGCTATAGCAATCAGCCCCAGCATTTT.